The 29 T cell receptor beta chains below were found in one sample sequenced in a study of blood T cell repertoires in COVID-19. TCRdb's table, derived via immunoSEQ multiplex PCR, lists solely in-frame clones and lacks some. The table records fewer than 100,000 clones, 70% to 90% of them present only once. The sequencing sample was made of peripheral blood. The receptors stem from a man aged 70-80 years with acute or convalescent COVID-19.

This clone was seen once. The rearrangement links TRBV6-1 to TRBJ2-4; 7 nucleotides match TRBD1. From germline, CDR1 is MNHNS and CDR2 SASEGT. This CDR3 region has 20 residues. The junction had 18 bases not matched to a gene; V was cut back by 3 bases and J by 1 base. The CDR3 sequence: CASSDPPKDRLLGAKNIQYF. DNA for the CDR3: TGTGCCAGCAGTGACCCGCCAAAGGACAGGCTACTTGGGGCCAAAAACATTCAGTACTTC.

This clone was detected only a few times. J is TRBJ1-5 and V is TRBV5-5, with 8 bases matching TRBD1. The CDR3 consists of 18 residues. Germline CDR1 reads SGHKS; CDR2 reads YYEKEE (reference sequence). V was clipped by 4 bases and J by 3 bases; unmatched bases: 15. In DNA form, the CDR3 reads TGTGCCAGCAGCGGTGGACAGGGAATATCCTCCCTCAATCAGCCCCAGCATTTT. Translated, it gives CASSGGQGISSLNQPQHF. Drawing the rest from reference TRBV5-5 and TRBJ1-5, the complete variable domain is DAGVTQSPTHLIKTRGQQVTLRCSPISGHKSVSWYQQVLGQGPQFIFQYYEKEERGRGNFPDRFSARQFPNYSSELNVNALLLGDSALYLCASSGGQGISSLNQPQHFGDGTRLSIL.

This chain uses TRBV27 with TRBJ2-2; D may be TRBD1 (6 bases). Germline V CDR1 and CDR2: MNHEY, SMNVEV (reference sequence). Trimming cost V 3 bases and J 6 bases, with 8 bases left between them. The CDR3 contains 13 residues. This CDR3 reads CASSFGQPGELFF. The CDR3 region has the DNA TGTGCCAGCAGTTTCGGACAGCCCGGGGAGCTGTTTTTT.

The V and J genes are TRBV27 and TRBJ2-2; D is possibly TRBD2 (6 bases). CDR3 length: 16 residues. Germline V CDR1 and CDR2: MNHEY, SMNVEV (reference sequence). V lost 5 bases, J lost 5 bases, and 18 bases lay in between. The CDR3 DNA follows: TGTGCCAGCAGTCCCGCCGGACTGGGAGGAACCGGGGAGCTGTTTTTT. Its protein product is CASSPAGLGGTGELFF.

The chain couples TRBV19 to TRBJ2-6; TRBD2 matches 7 bases. Germline lookup yields CDR1 LNHDA and CDR2 SQIVND (reference sequence). The CDR3 runs to 18 residues. Trimming at V came to 5 bases and at J to 0 bases, leaving 10 bases not matched to a gene. The CDR3 is CASSPSPAGISGANVLTF. CDR3 in DNA: TGTGCCAGTAGTCCATCGCCAGCGGGGATCTCTGGGGCCAACGTCCTGACTTTC. The variable domain in full, completed from reference TRBV19 and TRBJ2-6, reads DGGITQSPKYLFRKEGQNVTLSCEQNLNHDAMYWYRQDPGQGLRLIYYSQIVNDFQKGDIAEGYSVSREKKESFPLTVTSAQKNPTAFYLCASSPSPAGISGANVLTFGAGSRLTVL.

This chain uses TRBV6-1 with TRBJ2-2; 9 bases line up with TRBD2. Germline V lookup: CDR1 MNHNS, CDR2 SASEGT. The CDR3 has 16 amino acids. Trimming cost V 4 bases and J 6 bases; bases outside gene matches: 9. The CDR3 region has the DNA TGTGCCAGCAGTGTCAGTAGCGGGGGAGAATCCGGGGAGCTGTTTTTT. Translation: CASSVSSGGESGELFF.

V is TRBV27 and J is TRBJ1-4; D is possibly TRBD1 (6 bases). Germline V gene sequence: CDR1 MNHEY, CDR2 SMNVEV (reference sequence). The CDR3 consists of 14 residues. Between the trimmed V and J ends, which lost 2 bases and 10 bases, there was a span of 14 bases. For the CDR3, the DNA is TGTGCCAGCAGTTTACTAAACAGGGAGGGAAAACTGTTTTTT. This codes for CASSLLNREGKLFF.

The chain carries TRBV7-2 and TRBJ2-7; 7 bases match TRBD2. Germline V gives CDR1 SGHTA, CDR2 FQGNSA. The CDR3 consists of 14 residues. The V gene end was trimmed by 3 bases and the J gene end by 3 bases; junction bases not matched to a gene: 5. CDR3 DNA sequence: TGTGCCAGCAGCTTCGGACTAGAGGGCTACGAGCAGTACTTC. Residues: CASSFGLEGYEQYF.

The chain combines TRBV19 with TRBJ2-7; 11 bases align to TRBD1. V shed 3 bases, J shed 3 bases, and the junction held 7 bases outside the gene matches. The CDR3 is made up of 16 amino acids. Germline V gene lookup returns CDR1 LNHDA and CDR2 SQIVND (reference sequence). The chain's CDR3 is CASSIPGQGDGYEQYF. CDR3 DNA sequence: TGTGCCAGTAGTATTCCGGGACAGGGGGACGGCTACGAGCAGTACTTC.

The chain joins TRBV12-5 to TRBJ2-5, with D possibly matching TRBD2 (5 bases). Germline V gene data show CDR1 as LGHNT and CDR2 as FRNRAP. Trimming stripped 3 bases from V and 4 bases from J, with 6 bases between. The CDR3 runs to 12 residues. DNA of the CDR3: TGTGCTAGTGGTTTCGAGGGAGAGACCCAGTACTTC. Protein product: CASGFEGETQYF.

This chain links TRBV6-1 with TRBJ1-1; D may be TRBD1 (5 bases). Germline lookup yields CDR1 MNHNS and CDR2 SASEGT. This CDR3 spans 14 amino acids. V lost 2 bases and J lost 5, with 12 bases in between. Written as DNA, the CDR3 is TGTGCCAGCAGTGAACCAGGGTTAAGGACTGAAGCTTTCTTT. It is translated as CASSEPGLRTEAFF.

The chain joins TRBV20-1 to TRBJ2-5; 7 bases agree with TRBD2. The CDR3 consists of 11 residues. Trimming removed 5 bases from V and 5 bases from J; junction bases left unmatched: 2. In germline, CDR1 is DFQATT, CDR2 SNEGSKA (reference sequence). CDR3 region: CSARAGETQYF. CDR3 coding DNA: TGCAGTGCTCGAGCGGGGGAGACCCAGTACTTC.

This clone was counted a single time. The CDR3 here is CASSPPHPGYNSPLHF. CDR3 sequence (DNA): TGCGCCAGCAGTCCACCACATCCGGGCTATAATTCACCCCTCCACTTT. This rearrangement joins TRBV23-1 to TRBJ1-6; D unresolved. TRBV23-1 is an ORF, with its function uncertain. CDR3 length: 16 residues. With 4 bases removed from V and 3 bases from J, the gap between germline ends came to 13 bases.

The CDR3, as DNA: TGTGCCAGCAGTTCCGGGACAGGGCTCGAGCAGTACGTC. Its translation is CASSSGTGLEQYV. The rearrangement joins TRBV6-5 to TRBJ2-7; 9 nucleotides line up with TRBD1. This CDR3 contains 13 residues. CDR1 is MNHEY, CDR2 SVGAGI, per germline. V trimming: 4 bases; J trimming: 6 bases; junction bases outside the gene matches: 4.

This chain links TRBV3-1 (or the pseudogene TRBV3-2) with TRBJ2-1, with 13 nucleotides matching TRBD2. V shed 2 bases and J 8 bases; nucleotides not matched to a gene: 3. CDR3 length: 15 residues. Germline CDR1 LGHDT, CDR2 YNNKEL (reference sequence). CDR3 nucleotides: TGTGCCAGCAGCCAATCGACTAGCGGGGGGTATGAGCAGTTCTTC. Amino acids: CASSQSTSGGYEQFF.

This CDR3 reads CASSPPGGLADTQYF. The CDR3, as DNA: TGTGCCAGCAGCCCTCCGGGGGGGCTTGCAGATACGCAGTATTTT. The chain employs TRBV28 and TRBJ2-3; TRBD2 agrees at 8 bases. Trimming took 6 bases from V and 4 from J; bases not matched to a gene: 9. The CDR3 is made up of 15 amino acids. Germline assignment: CDR1 MDHEN and CDR2 SYDVKM.

J is TRBJ1-1 and V is TRBV4-1, with 8 nucleotides matching TRBD1. CDR3 length: 15 residues. Germline V lookup: CDR1 MGHRA, CDR2 YSYEKL. Unmatched junction bases numbered 7, after V lost 4 bases and J lost 3 bases. DNA for the CDR3: TGCGCCAGCAGCCGGCACTCGACAGGGGACACTGAAGCTTTCTTT. Translation gives CASSRHSTGDTEAFF.

J is TRBJ2-2 and V is TRBV15, with a possible D match to TRBD1 (5 bases). Germline values: CDR1 LNHNV, CDR2 YYDKDF (reference sequence). The CDR3 totals 17 residues. Trimming shortened V by 5 bases and J by 1 base, and 17 bases separated the two germline ends. As DNA, the CDR3 is TGTGCCACCAGCCCTCTAGGGGCCGCCGAGAACACCGGGGAGCTGTTTTTT. Amino acids: CATSPLGAAENTGELFF.

The V call is TRBV7-8, the J call TRBJ1-5; D unresolved. Germline CDR1 SGHVS, CDR2 FQNEAQ. The CDR3 is 15 amino acids. Trimming removed 5 bases from V and 1 base from J, with 12 bases in between. In DNA, the CDR3 is TGTGCCAGCAGCACCCAGGTCACCAGCAATCAGCCCCAGCATTTT. It codes for CASSTQVTSNQPQHF.

This clone has only a few counts. The chain joins TRBV21-1 to TRBJ2-7; the DNA was not used to check the table's D call, TRBD1. TRBV21-1 is an annotated pseudogene. The length of the CDR3 is 14 residues. The CDR3 DNA follows: TGTGCCAGCAGCAATGGGCAATTCACGTACGAGCAGTACTTC. It codes for CASSNGQFTYEQYF.

V gene TRBV7-9 combines with J gene TRBJ1-6; a weak D match, TRBD1 (6 bases). This CDR3 is built from 15 residues. Trimming stripped 2 bases from V and 3 bases from J, with 8 bases between. Germline CDR1 SEHNR, CDR2 FQNEAQ (reference sequence). The CDR3 here is CASSLQGFYNSPLHF. The DNA for the CDR3 is TGTGCCAGCAGCTTACAGGGGTTCTATAATTCACCCCTCCACTTT.

The rearrangement joins TRBV27 to TRBJ1-5; TRBD1 is a possible D gene (6 bases). Trimming took 6 bases from V and 1 from J, leaving 10 bases between them. CDR1 is MNHEY and CDR2 is SMNVEV in the germline V gene (reference sequence). The CDR3 runs to 14 residues. CDR3 region: CASRTGSSNQPQHF. CDR3 nucleotides: TGTGCCAGCAGAACAGGGTCGAGCAATCAGCCCCAGCATTTT.

This clone was counted once. The chain employs TRBV5-4 and TRBJ2-5; the D is unclear. Looked up from germline, CDR1 is SGHNT and CDR2 is YYREEE (reference sequence). The CDR3 is 14 amino acids. Between the trimmed V and J ends, which lost 3 bases and 1 base, there was a span of 10 bases. The CDR3 DNA reads as TGTGCCAGCAGCTCTCGGGTGGGCCAAGAGACCCAGTACTTC. Protein product: CASSSRVGQETQYF.

This chain joins TRBV9 and TRBJ2-7; 13 bases fit TRBD2. The CDR3 has 17 amino acids. Unmatched junction bases numbered 7, after V lost 2 bases and J lost 2 bases. Germline CDR1 and CDR2: SGDLS and YYNGEE. The CDR3: CASSVEGTSGIAYEQYV. CDR3 DNA sequence: TGTGCCAGCAGCGTTGAGGGGACTAGCGGGATCGCCTACGAGCAGTACGTC.

This chain joins TRBV30 and TRBJ1-3, with D possibly being TRBD1 (5 bases). Trimming took off 3 bases at V and 1 base at J, with 16 bases between the two ends. CDR1 and CDR2 (germline): GTSNPN, SVGIG (reference sequence). The CDR3 extends over 16 amino acids. This CDR3 is CAWRDRTFVSGNTIYF. In nucleotides, the CDR3 is TGTGCCTGGAGAGACCGGACATTTGTTTCTGGAAACACCATATATTTT. Filled out from reference TRBV30 and TRBJ1-3, the complete variable domain reads SQTIHQWPATLVQPVGSPLSLECTVEGTSNPNLYWYRQAAGRGLQLLFYSVGIGQISSEVPQNLSASRPQDRQFILSSKKLLLSDSGFYLCAWRDRTFVSGNTIYFGEGSWLTVV.

This clone was observed a few times. The chain employs TRBV28 and TRBJ1-2; 9 nucleotides align to TRBD1. Germline CDR1 is MDHEN and CDR2 is SYDVKM. The trim removed 3 bases at V and 4 bases at J, leaving 6 bases unmatched. CDR3 length: 15 amino acids. The chain's CDR3 is CASSLADRGVYGYTF. CDR3 sequence (DNA): TGTGCCAGCAGTTTGGCGGACAGGGGCGTCTATGGCTACACCTTC.

This clone was seen a few times. V is TRBV2 and J is TRBJ2-7; D is uncertain. Germline-derived CDR1 and CDR2 are SNHLY and FYNNEI. CDR3 length equals 15 residues. Deletions cut 6 bases from V and 0 bases from J, with 15 bases between. The CDR3 DNA reads as TGTGCCAGCAGATTAGGAAGACTGAGCTCCTACGAGCAGTACTTC. Its translation: CASRLGRLSSYEQYF.

The V and J genes are TRBV7-9 and TRBJ2-3; a possible D gene is TRBD1 (5 bases). This CDR3 has 15 residues. V was shortened by 2 bases and J by 0 bases, with 9 bases between the two germline ends. Per the germline V gene, CDR1 is SEHNR and CDR2 is FQNEAQ (reference sequence). CDR3 in DNA: TGTGCCAGCAGCTTACTTCCAGGGAGCACAGATACGCAGTATTTT. As protein: CASSLLPGSTDTQYF.

The chain uses TRBV7-9 and TRBJ1-1; no definite D call. This CDR3 comprises 16 residues. Trimming took 1 base from V and 2 from J, leaving 14 bases between them. Germline V gene sequence: CDR1 SEHNR, CDR2 FQNEAQ (reference sequence). This CDR3 is CASSLGSLNSNTEAFF. CDR3 sequence (DNA): TGTGCCAGCAGCTTAGGCTCGTTGAATAGTAACACTGAAGCTTTCTTT.